Following are 7 T cell receptor beta chains from one sample sequenced in a study of blood T cell repertoires in COVID-19. Profiled with immunoSEQ multiplex PCR; TCRdb holds only in-frame clones, not every one. Of 210,000 or so clones in the sample, roughly 87% were seen once. The sequencing input was peripheral blood. The receptors were sampled from a man in his forties with active or convalescent COVID-19.

The table lists this clone with many counts. V usage is TRBV25-1 and J usage is TRBJ1-4, with 7 bases fitting TRBD1. Looked up from germline, CDR1 is MGHDK and CDR2 is SYGVNS. Trimming cost V 0 bases and J 7 bases; bases outside gene matches: 5. This CDR3 is 15 amino acids long. The CDR3 bases are TGTGCCAGCAGTGAATACAGGGGGGAGGCTGAAAAACTGTTTTTT. Amino acid sequence: CASSEYRGEAEKLFF.

The chain links TRBV2 to TRBJ1-4, with 7 nucleotides matching TRBD1. Germline lookup yields CDR1 SNHLY and CDR2 FYNNEI. The CDR3 contains 15 residues. J was trimmed by 10 bases and V by 4 bases; bases with no gene match: 12. CDR3 sequence reads: CASSGGDRAVGKLFF. As DNA, the CDR3 is TGTGCCAGCAGTGGGGGCGACAGGGCAGTCGGAAAACTGTTTTTT.

This sequence joins TRBV5-4 and TRBJ2-3; TRBD2 agrees at 10 bases. Germline CDR1 is SGHNT and CDR2 is YYREEE (reference sequence). The CDR3 has 15 residues. J gave up 0 bases and V 4 bases, and 2 bases lay outside the gene matches. The CDR3 reads CASSKTSGSTDTQYF. CDR3 nucleotide sequence: TGTGCCAGCAGCAAGACTAGCGGGAGCACAGATACGCAGTATTTT. The whole variable domain, remainder taken from reference TRBV5-4 and TRBJ2-3, is ETGVTQSPTHLIKTRGQQVTLRCSSQSGHNTVSWYQQALGQGPQFIFQYYREEENGRGNFPPRFSGLQFPNYSSELNVNALELDDSALYLCASSKTSGSTDTQYFGPGTRLTVL.

The rearrangement joins TRBV4-2 to TRBJ2-4, with a tentative D call TRBD2 (5 bases). V lost 0 bases and J lost 5, with 8 bases in between. This CDR3 comprises 14 residues. Germline CDR1 LGHNA, CDR2 YNFKEQ. This CDR3 reads CASSQDVGENIQYF. Written as DNA, the CDR3 is TGTGCCAGCAGCCAAGATGTCGGGGAAAACATTCAGTACTTC.

Only a few counts were recorded for this clone. The chain carries TRBV7-2 and TRBJ1-2, with 8 nucleotides matching TRBD1. Per germline, CDR1 SGHTA and CDR2 FQGNSA. The CDR3 extends over 14 amino acids. V lost 5 bases, J lost 3 bases, and 5 bases stayed unmatched. CDR3 sequence (DNA): TGTGCCAGCAGCCAGGCAGGGGGCTACTATGGCTACACCTTC. It codes for CASSQAGGYYGYTF.

The rearrangement uses TRBV28 and TRBJ2-7; D perhaps matches TRBD1 (6 bases). Trimming cost V 5 bases and J 6 bases, with 17 bases left between them. Germline V CDR1 and CDR2: MDHEN, SYDVKM. This CDR3 spans 14 amino acids. CDR3 nucleotide sequence: TGTGCCAGCAGTAACGCCGGGACATGGAGCGAGCAGTACTTC. Translated: CASSNAGTWSEQYF.

The V gene is TRBV28, the J gene TRBJ1-3; D perhaps matches TRBD1 (6 bases). The V and J ends lost 3 bases and 2 bases respectively, with 14 bases between them. Germline assignment: CDR1 MDHEN and CDR2 SYDVKM. The CDR3 is made up of 16 amino acids. CDR3 region: CASSFRVRTAGNTIYF. The CDR3 DNA reads TGTGCCAGCAGTTTTCGGGTGCGGACAGCTGGAAACACCATATATTTT. The full variable domain, completed using reference TRBV28 and TRBJ1-3, is DVKVTQSSRYLVKRTGEKVFLECVQDMDHENMFWYRQDPGLGLRLIYFSYDVKMKEKGDIPEGYSVSREKKERFSLILESASTNQTSMYLCASSFRVRTAGNTIYFGEGSWLTVV.